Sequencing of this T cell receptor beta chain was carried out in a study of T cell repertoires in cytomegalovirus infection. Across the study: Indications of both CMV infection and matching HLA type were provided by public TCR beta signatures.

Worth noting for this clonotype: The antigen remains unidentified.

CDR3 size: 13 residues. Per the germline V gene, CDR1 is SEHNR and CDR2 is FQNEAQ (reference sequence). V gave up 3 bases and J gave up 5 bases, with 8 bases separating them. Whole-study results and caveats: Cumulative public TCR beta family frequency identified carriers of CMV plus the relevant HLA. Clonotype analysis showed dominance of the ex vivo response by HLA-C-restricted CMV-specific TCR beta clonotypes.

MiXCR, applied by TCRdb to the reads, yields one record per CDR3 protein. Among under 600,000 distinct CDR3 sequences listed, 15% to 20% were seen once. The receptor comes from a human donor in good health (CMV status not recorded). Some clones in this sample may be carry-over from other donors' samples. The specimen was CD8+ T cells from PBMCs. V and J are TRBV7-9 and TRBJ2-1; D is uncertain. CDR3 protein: CASSFGGDNEQFF. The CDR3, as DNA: TGTGCCAGCAGCTTCGGTGGGGACAATGAGCAGTTCTTC.